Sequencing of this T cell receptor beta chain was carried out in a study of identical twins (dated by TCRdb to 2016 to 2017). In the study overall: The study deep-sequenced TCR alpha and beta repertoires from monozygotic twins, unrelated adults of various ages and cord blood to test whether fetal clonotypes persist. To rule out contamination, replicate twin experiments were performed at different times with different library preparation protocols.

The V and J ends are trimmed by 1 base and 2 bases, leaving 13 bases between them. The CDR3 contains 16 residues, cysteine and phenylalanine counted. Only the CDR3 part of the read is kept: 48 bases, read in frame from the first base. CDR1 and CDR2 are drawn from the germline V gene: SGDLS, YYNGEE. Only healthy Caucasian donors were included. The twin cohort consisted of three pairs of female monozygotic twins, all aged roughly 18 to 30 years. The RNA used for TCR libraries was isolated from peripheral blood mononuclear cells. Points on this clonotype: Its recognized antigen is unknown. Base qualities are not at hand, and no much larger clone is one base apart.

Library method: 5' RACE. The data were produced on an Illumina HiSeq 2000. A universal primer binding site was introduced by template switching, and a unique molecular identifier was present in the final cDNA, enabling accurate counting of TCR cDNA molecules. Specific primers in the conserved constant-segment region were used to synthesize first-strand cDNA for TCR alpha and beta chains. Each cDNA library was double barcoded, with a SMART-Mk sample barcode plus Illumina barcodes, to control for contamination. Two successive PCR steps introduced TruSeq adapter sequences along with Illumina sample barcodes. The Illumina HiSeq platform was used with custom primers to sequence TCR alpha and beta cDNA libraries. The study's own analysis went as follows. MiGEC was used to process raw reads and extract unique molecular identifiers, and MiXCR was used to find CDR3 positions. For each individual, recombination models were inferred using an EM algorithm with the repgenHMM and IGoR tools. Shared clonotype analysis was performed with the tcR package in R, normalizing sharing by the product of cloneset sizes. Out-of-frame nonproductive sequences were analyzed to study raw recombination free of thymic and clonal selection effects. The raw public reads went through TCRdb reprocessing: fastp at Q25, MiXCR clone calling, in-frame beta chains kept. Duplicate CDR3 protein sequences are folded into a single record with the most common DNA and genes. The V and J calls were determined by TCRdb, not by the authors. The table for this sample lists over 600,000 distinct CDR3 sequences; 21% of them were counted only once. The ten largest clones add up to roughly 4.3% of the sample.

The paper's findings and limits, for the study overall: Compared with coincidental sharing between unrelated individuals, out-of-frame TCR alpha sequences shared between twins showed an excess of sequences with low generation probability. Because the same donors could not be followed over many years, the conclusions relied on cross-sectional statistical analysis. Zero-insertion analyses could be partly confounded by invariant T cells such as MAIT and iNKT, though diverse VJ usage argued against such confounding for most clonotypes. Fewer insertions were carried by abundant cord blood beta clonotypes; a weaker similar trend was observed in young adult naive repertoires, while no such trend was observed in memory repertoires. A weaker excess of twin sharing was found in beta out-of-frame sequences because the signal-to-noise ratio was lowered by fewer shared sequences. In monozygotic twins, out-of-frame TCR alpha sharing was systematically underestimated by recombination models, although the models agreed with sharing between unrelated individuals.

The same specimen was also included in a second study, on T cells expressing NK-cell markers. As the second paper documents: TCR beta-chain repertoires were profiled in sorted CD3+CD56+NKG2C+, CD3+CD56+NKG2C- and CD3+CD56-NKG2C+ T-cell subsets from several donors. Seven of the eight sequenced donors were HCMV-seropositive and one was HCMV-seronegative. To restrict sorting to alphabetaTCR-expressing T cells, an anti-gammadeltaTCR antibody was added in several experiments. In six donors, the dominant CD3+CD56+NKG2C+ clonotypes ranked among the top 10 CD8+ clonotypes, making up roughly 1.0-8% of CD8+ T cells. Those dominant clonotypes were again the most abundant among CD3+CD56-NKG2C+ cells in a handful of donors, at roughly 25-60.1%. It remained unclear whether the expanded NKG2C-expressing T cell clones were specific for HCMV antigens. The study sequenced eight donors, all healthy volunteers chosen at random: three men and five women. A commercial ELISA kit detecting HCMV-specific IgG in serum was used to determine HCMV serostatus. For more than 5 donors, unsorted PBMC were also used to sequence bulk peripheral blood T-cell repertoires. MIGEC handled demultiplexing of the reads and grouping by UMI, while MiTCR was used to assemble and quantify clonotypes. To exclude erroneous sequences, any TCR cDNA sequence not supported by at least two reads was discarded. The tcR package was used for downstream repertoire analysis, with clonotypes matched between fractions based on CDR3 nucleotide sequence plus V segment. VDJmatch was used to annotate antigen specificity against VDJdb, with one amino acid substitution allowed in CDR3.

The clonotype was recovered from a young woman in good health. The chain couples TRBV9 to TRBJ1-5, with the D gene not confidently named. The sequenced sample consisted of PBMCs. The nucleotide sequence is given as TGTGCCAGCAGCGTAAGTTTGCACATGGGCAATCAGCCCCAGCATTTT. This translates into CASSVSLHMGNQPQHF. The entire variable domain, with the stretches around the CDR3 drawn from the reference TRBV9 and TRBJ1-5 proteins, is DSGVTQTPKHLITATGQRVTLRCSPRSGDLSVYWYQQSLDQGLQFLIQYYNGEERAKGNILERFSAQQFPDLHSELNLSSLELGDSALYFCASSVSLHMGNQPQHFGDGTRLSIL.